Listed here is a single T cell receptor (beta chain). The entry originates in a study of blood T cell repertoires in COVID-19. Study summary: The study drew acute and convalescent COVID-19 samples from the United States, Italy and Spain. Sources were T cells, B-cell-depleted T cells, or PBMCs; the material itself was cDNA or gDNA.

The repertoire was sequenced with immunoSEQ multiplex PCR; TCRdb's copy has only in-frame clones and lacks some. The sample includes about 350,000 clones, 88% of them seen just once. Participants' own reports of clinical history determined their cohort assignment. The CDR3 sequence is 16 residues long. In germline, CDR1 is MDHEN, CDR2 SYDVKM. The germline V and J ends were trimmed by 1 base and 4 bases, with 15 bases remaining between them. The receptor comes from a woman aged 25-40 years who had been exposed to COVID-19. Sequenced: PBMCs or T cells enriched from blood (not recorded which). The V call is TRBV28, the J call TRBJ2-3; D perhaps matches TRBD1 (6 bases). The CDR3 is CASSLSGSGTPDTQYF. The CDR3 DNA sequence: TGTGCCAGCAGTTTATCCGGTAGTGGGACACCAGATACGCAGTATTTT.